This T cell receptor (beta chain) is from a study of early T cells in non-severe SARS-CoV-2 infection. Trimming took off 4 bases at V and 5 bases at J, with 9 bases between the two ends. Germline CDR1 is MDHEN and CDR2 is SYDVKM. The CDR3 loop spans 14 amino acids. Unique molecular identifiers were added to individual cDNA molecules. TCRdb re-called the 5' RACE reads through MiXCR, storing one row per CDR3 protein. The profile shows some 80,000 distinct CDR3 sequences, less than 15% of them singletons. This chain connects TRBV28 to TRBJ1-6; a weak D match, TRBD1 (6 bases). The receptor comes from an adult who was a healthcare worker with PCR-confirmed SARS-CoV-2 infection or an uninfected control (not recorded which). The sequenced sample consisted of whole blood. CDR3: CASSSAGDNSPLHF. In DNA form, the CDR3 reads TGTGCCAGCAGTTCAGCAGGGGATAATTCACCCCTCCACTTT.